The 15 T cell receptor beta chains given below trace back to one sample, sequenced in a study of blood T cell repertoires in COVID-19. Sequenced by immunoSEQ multiplex PCR; TCRdb stores in-frame clones only, minus some. The data show roughly 150,000 clones, with approximately 84% seen just once and 14% held by the top ten. The sequencing input was peripheral blood. The source of these receptors is a woman older than 75 with acute or convalescent COVID-19.

The CDR3 reads CASSPLGTGGASYEQYF. In nucleotides, the CDR3 is TGTGCCAGCTCACCCCTTGGGACAGGGGGAGCGTCCTACGAGCAGTACTTC. V is TRBV18 and J is TRBJ2-7; 11 bases are a match to TRBD1. The CDR3 covers 17 residues. Germline V lookup: CDR1 KGHSH, CDR2 LQKENI. Trimming took 3 bases from V and 1 from J; bases not matched to a gene: 8. Full variable domain (missing parts from reference TRBV18 and TRBJ2-7): NAGVMQNPRHLVRRRGQEARLRCSPMKGHSHVYWYRQLPEEGLKFMVYLQKENIIDESGMPKERFSAEFPKEGPSILRIQQVVRGDSAAYFCASSPLGTGGASYEQYFGPGTRLTVT.

This rearrangement joins TRBV11-2 to TRBJ2-3, with D possibly TRBD1 on 5 matching bases. Trimming shortened V by 4 bases and J by 4 bases, and 12 bases separated the two germline ends. CDR1 is SGHAT and CDR2 is FQNNGV in the germline V gene. CDR3 length: 14 amino acids. This chain's CDR3 is CASSSGSRADTQYF. CDR3 nucleotide sequence: TGTGCCAGCAGCTCAGGGTCTCGGGCAGATACGCAGTATTTT.

The rearrangement uses TRBV6-6 and TRBJ1-1; D remains ambiguous. The CDR3 covers 15 residues. Germline V lookup: CDR1 MNHNY, CDR2 SVGAGI (reference sequence). Trimming took 6 bases from V and 1 from J, leaving 15 bases between them. The CDR3 here is CASSHSSQPNTEAFF. The CDR3 coding sequence is TGTGCCAGCAGCCACAGCTCTCAGCCGAACACTGAAGCTTTCTTT.

This chain connects TRBV12-3 or TRBV12-4 to TRBJ1-1; D may be TRBD1 (6 bases). The CDR3 extends over 12 amino acids. V shed 3 bases and J shed 9 bases, with 11 bases lying between them. CDR3 sequence reads: CASSLGGRKAFF. In nucleotides, the CDR3 is TGTGCCAGCAGTTTGGGGGGGCGGAAAGCTTTCTTT.

The rearrangement joins TRBV6-5 to TRBJ1-5; D remains unclear. V shed 0 bases and J shed 0 bases, with 6 bases lying between them. In germline, CDR1 is MNHEY, CDR2 SVGAGI. The CDR3 spans 15 residues. Here the CDR3 DNA reads TGTGCCAGCAGTTACTCCTCAGGTAGCAATCAGCCCCAGCATTTT. Its translation: CASSYSSGSNQPQHF.

The V call is TRBV4-2, the J call TRBJ2-3; 8 bases match TRBD2. Germline trimming cut 1 base from V and 0 bases from J; bases unmatched to any gene: 6. The length of the CDR3 is 17 residues. From germline, CDR1 is LGHNA and CDR2 YNFKEQ. CDR3 nucleotide sequence: TGTGCCAGCAGCCAAGGACTCGCGGGGGGCAGCACAGATACGCAGTATTTT. This gives the protein CASSQGLAGGSTDTQYF.

In the case of this clone: A junction end diverges from the germline sequence, so it may reflect a read error. The chain is built from TRBV7-9 and TRBJ2-1; 13 bases match TRBD2. The CDR3 loop spans 14 amino acids. CDR1 and CDR2 from the germline V gene are SEHNR and FQNEAQ (reference sequence). Here the CDR3 reads CASSLGLAGDGQFF. DNA of the CDR3: TGTGCCAGCAGTTTAGGACTAGCGGGAGATGGGCAGTTCTTC. Drawing the rest from reference TRBV7-9 and TRBJ2-1, the complete variable domain is DTGVSQNPRHKITKRGQNVTFRCDPISEHNRLYWYRQTLGQGPEFLTYFQNEAQLEKSRLLSDRFSAERPKGSFSTLEIQRTEQGDSAMYLCASSLGLAGDGQFFGPGTRLTVL.

This clone has just a few counts. The chain has TRBV14 and TRBJ2-1, with a possible D match to TRBD2 (5 bases). In germline, CDR1 is SGHDN, CDR2 FVKESK. V lost 4 bases to trimming and J lost 4 bases, with 8 bases between them. This CDR3 has 13 residues. CDR3 in amino acids: CASSLGLYNEQFF. The CDR3 bases are TGTGCCAGCAGCCTCGGACTGTACAATGAGCAGTTCTTC.

This chain connects TRBV4-1 to TRBJ2-7; D might be TRBD2 (5 bases). The CDR3 runs to 14 residues. Trimming took 4 bases from V and 1 from J, leaving 11 bases between them. The germline gives CDR1 MGHRA, CDR2 YSYEKL. DNA for the CDR3: TGCGCCAGCAGCCTCTCCGGAGGATCCTACGAGCAGTACTTC. It yields the protein CASSLSGGSYEQYF.

The chain links TRBV10-2 to TRBJ1-5; 9 bases are a match to TRBD1. The germline CDR1 and CDR2 sequences are WSHSY and SAAADI. J lost 4 bases, V lost 7 bases, and 2 bases had no gene match. The CDR3 has 13 amino acids. The CDR3 DNA is TGCGCCAGCACGGGACAGGGTAATCAGCCCCAGCATTTT. This sequence encodes CASTGQGNQPQHF.

The chain joins TRBV25-1 to TRBJ1-2; the match to TRBD1 covers 10 bases. Trimming took 4 bases from V and 8 from J; bases not matched to a gene: 4. This CDR3 has 13 residues. The germline V gene has CDR1 MGHDK and CDR2 SYGVNS. The CDR3 protein is CASSVGTGVGYTF. The DNA for the CDR3 is TGTGCCAGCAGTGTTGGGACAGGGGTCGGCTACACCTTC.

The chain links TRBV2 to TRBJ2-2; D is possibly TRBD1 (5 bases). CDR1 is SNHLY, CDR2 FYNNEI, per germline. The CDR3 contains 15 residues. Trimming shortened V by 5 bases and J by 5 bases, and 15 bases separated the two germline ends. CDR3 DNA sequence: TGTGCCAGCAGTAAGACAGAAGCTCGGACCGGGGAGCTGTTTTTT. Its translation: CASSKTEARTGELFF.

Of note for this clone: Other nucleotide sequences from this sample produce the same CDR3. The rearrangement uses TRBV12-3 or TRBV12-4 and TRBJ1-1, with no clear D. V was shortened by 2 bases and J by 3 bases, with 7 bases between the two germline ends. The CDR3 is made up of 13 amino acids. CDR3 in DNA: TGTGCCAGCAGTTTAAAGGGAGACACTGAAGCTTTCTTT. Amino acid sequence: CASSLKGDTEAFF.

This clone was seen more than once but under ten times. The chain carries TRBV7-2 and TRBJ2-4; tentative D call: TRBD1 (6 bases). The germline V gene has CDR1 SGHTA and CDR2 FQGNSA. This CDR3 spans 14 amino acids. V lost 3 bases, J lost 9 bases, and 15 bases lay in between. DNA for the CDR3: TGTGCCAGCAGCTTTCTGGACAGAGTCGGCATTCAGTACTTC. Residues: CASSFLDRVGIQYF. Complete variable domain (other parts from reference TRBV7-2 and TRBJ2-4): GAGVSQSPSNKVTEKGKDVELRCDPISGHTALYWYRQSLGQGLEFLIYFQGNSAPDKSGLPSDRFSAERTGGSVSTLTIQRTQQEDSAVYLCASSFLDRVGIQYFGAGTRLSVL.

This clone was counted only a few times. CDR3 region: CASSQGSFSAGYTF. CDR3 DNA: TGTGCCAGCAGCCAAGGGAGTTTCTCAGCCGGCTACACCTTC. The chain links TRBV3-1 (or the pseudogene TRBV3-2) to TRBJ1-2; D uncertain. V dropped 1 base and J dropped 8 bases, with 14 bases sitting between them. Germline CDR1 and CDR2: LGHDT and YNNKEL (reference sequence). The CDR3 is 14 amino acids.